This is a list of T cell receptor beta chains from one sample in a study of OX40 agonist ivuxolimab in advanced cancers. The assay was immunoSEQ multiplex PCR, and TCRdb's table has in-frame clones only and misses some. The data show fewer than 85,000 clones, 82% seen once. The source material was CD4+ or CD8+ T cells sorted from blood, sampled in a trial of the OX40 agonist ivuxolimab. The source is an adult with an advanced solid tumor such as melanoma, head and neck, liver or kidney cancer. Each CDR3 is given with its conserved first and last residue. The D gene is left open where the match is weak. The size of a clone is reported for some rows only, either as once, few or many, or as a class for expanded clones.

d_gene: TRBD1; v_gene: TRBV7-9; j_gene: TRBJ1-3; abundance: .; len: 14; CDR3aa: CASTTGGGGNTIYF; CDR3nt: TGTGCCAGCACCACAGGGGGAGGAGGAAACACCATATATTTT
d_gene: .; v_gene: TRBV2; j_gene: TRBJ2-5; abundance: .; len: 13; CDR3aa: CASVKTGGETQYF; CDR3nt: TGTGCCAGCGTAAAGACAGGCGGGGAGACCCAGTACTTC
d_gene: .; v_gene: TRBV9; j_gene: TRBJ1-2; abundance: once; len: 14; CDR3aa: CASSPHHSKDGYTF; CDR3nt: TGTGCCAGCAGCCCCCATCATAGCAAGGATGGCTACACCTTC
d_gene: .; v_gene: TRBV2; j_gene: TRBJ1-5; abundance: .; len: 13; CDR3aa: CASSPSANQPQHF; CDR3nt: TGTGCCAGCTCCCCTTCAGCTAATCAGCCCCAGCATTTT
d_gene: .; v_gene: TRBV18; j_gene: TRBJ1-1; abundance: .; len: 13; CDR3aa: CASSPTVGTEAFF; CDR3nt: TGTGCCAGCTCGCCTACGGTTGGCACTGAAGCTTTCTTT
d_gene: .; v_gene: TRBV5-1; j_gene: TRBJ2-3; abundance: .; len: 15; CDR3aa: CASSLIPTSTDTQYF; CDR3nt: TGCGCCAGCAGCTTGATTCCGACTAGCACAGATACGCAGTATTTT
d_gene: .; v_gene: TRBV20-1; j_gene: TRBJ2-3; abundance: .; len: 11; CDR3aa: CRGASMYTQYF; CDR3nt: TGCAGGGGGGCTTCGATGTATACGCAGTATTTT
d_gene: .; v_gene: TRBV27; j_gene: TRBJ1-6; abundance: .; len: 13; CDR3aa: CASSRQEYSPLHF; CDR3nt: TGTGCCAGCAGCCGACAGGAGTATTCACCCCTCCACTTT
d_gene: .; v_gene: TRBV28; j_gene: TRBJ1-1; abundance: .; len: 13; CDR3aa: CASSLPFTTEAFF; CDR3nt: TGTGCCAGCAGTTTGCCCTTTACGACGGAAGCTTTCTTT
d_gene: .; v_gene: TRBV7-9; j_gene: TRBJ2-3; abundance: once; len: 13; CDR3aa: CASSPKGADTQYF; CDR3nt: TGTGCCAGCAGTCCAAAGGGAGCCGATACGCAGTATTTT
d_gene: .; v_gene: TRBV5-1; j_gene: TRBJ2-5; abundance: .; len: 13; CDR3aa: CASSFQGLETQYF; CDR3nt: TGCGCCAGCAGCTTCCAGGGGTTGGAGACCCAGTACTTC
d_gene: .; v_gene: TRBV5-1; j_gene: TRBJ2-2; abundance: once; len: 15; CDR3aa: CASSLLPTNTGELFF; CDR3nt: TGCGCCAGCAGCCTTCTGCCGACGAACACCGGGGAGCTGTTTTTT
d_gene: .; v_gene: TRBV7-9; j_gene: TRBJ1-1; abundance: .; len: 15; CDR3aa: CASSLGIAANTEAFF; CDR3nt: TGTGCCAGCAGCTTAGGAATAGCAGCGAACACTGAAGCTTTCTTT
d_gene: .; v_gene: TRBV11-2; j_gene: TRBJ2-3; abundance: .; len: 18; CDR3aa: CASSFRRGTATSRDTQYF; CDR3nt: TGTGCCAGCAGCTTTAGGAGAGGGACTGCCACTTCACGAGATACGCAGTATTTT
d_gene: TRBD2; v_gene: TRBV10-2; j_gene: TRBJ2-5; abundance: .; len: 16; CDR3aa: CASSSMGSGVEETQYF; CDR3nt: TGCGCCAGCTCTAGTATGGGTAGCGGGGTTGAAGAGACCCAGTACTTC
d_gene: TRBD2; v_gene: TRBV19; j_gene: TRBJ2-3; abundance: once; len: 17; CDR3aa: CASSAQVASGNTDTQYF; CDR3nt: TGTGCCAGTAGTGCCCAGGTGGCTAGCGGGAACACAGATACGCAGTATTTT
d_gene: .; v_gene: TRBV6-6; j_gene: TRBJ2-2; abundance: .; len: 15; CDR3aa: CASRFGLLYTGELFF; CDR3nt: TGTGCCAGCAGGTTCGGACTACTTTACACCGGGGAGCTGTTTTTT
d_gene: .; v_gene: TRBV28; j_gene: TRBJ2-7; abundance: .; len: 12; CDR3aa: CASRSSGRIFLF; CDR3nt: TGTGCCAGCAGATCCAGTGGCCGTATCTTCCTATTC
d_gene: .; v_gene: TRBV5-4; j_gene: TRBJ2-1; abundance: .; len: 11; CDR3aa: CASNRVNEQFF; CDR3nt: TGTGCCAGCAATAGAGTCAATGAGCAGTTCTTC
d_gene: TRBD1; v_gene: TRBV7-7; j_gene: TRBJ2-1; abundance: .; len: 16; CDR3aa: CASSPRAPGGKNEQFF; CDR3nt: TGTGCCAGCAGCCCCCGGGCCCCAGGGGGAAAAAATGAGCAGTTCTTC
d_gene: TRBD2; v_gene: TRBV2; j_gene: TRBJ2-2; abundance: .; len: 17; CDR3aa: CASGPGLAGGGIGELFF; CDR3nt: TGTGCCAGCGGACCGGGACTAGCGGGAGGAGGTATCGGGGAGCTGTTTTTT
d_gene: .; v_gene: TRBV19; j_gene: TRBJ1-1; abundance: .; len: 13; CDR3aa: CASSIQADSEAFF; CDR3nt: TGTGCCAGTAGTATTCAGGCGGATTCTGAAGCTTTCTTT
d_gene: TRBD1; v_gene: TRBV27; j_gene: TRBJ2-7; abundance: .; len: 16; CDR3aa: CASSRWDSHSSYEQYF; CDR3nt: TGTGCCAGCAGTCGCTGGGACAGCCACAGCTCCTACGAGCAGTACTTC
d_gene: .; v_gene: TRBV2; j_gene: TRBJ1-1; abundance: .; len: 12; CDR3aa: CASSTAGTEAFF; CDR3nt: TGTGCCAGCAGTACCGCCGGGACTGAAGCTTTCTTT
d_gene: .; v_gene: TRBV7-2; j_gene: TRBJ1-1; abundance: .; len: 15; CDR3aa: CASSFSALFNSEAFF; CDR3nt: TGTGCCAGCAGCTTTTCAGCGCTATTTAACTCTGAAGCTTTCTTT
d_gene: .; v_gene: TRBV7-2; j_gene: TRBJ1-6; abundance: .; len: 13; CDR3aa: CASRPGNTSPLHF; CDR3nt: TGTGCCAGCAGGCCCGGGAACACCTCACCCCTCCACTTT
d_gene: .; v_gene: TRBV6-6; j_gene: TRBJ2-4; abundance: .; len: 12; CDR3aa: CASSPEYGTLLF; CDR3nt: TGTGCCAGCAGTCCCGAATACGGGACACTCCTCTTC
d_gene: .; v_gene: TRBV2; j_gene: TRBJ1-4; abundance: .; len: 14; CDR3aa: CASSGVMGGEKLFF; CDR3nt: TGTGCCAGCAGTGGTGTTATGGGAGGTGAAAAACTGTTTTTT
d_gene: TRBD1; v_gene: TRBV2; j_gene: TRBJ2-3; abundance: .; len: 13; CDR3aa: CASGGQSTDTQYF; CDR3nt: TGTGCCAGCGGGGGACAGTCCACAGATACGCAGTATTTT
d_gene: .; v_gene: TRBV7-9; j_gene: TRBJ2-2; abundance: .; len: 14; CDR3aa: CASSLFLGDGELFF; CDR3nt: TGTGCCAGCAGCTTGTTCCTAGGGGACGGGGAGCTGTTTTTT
d_gene: .; v_gene: TRBV5-1; j_gene: TRBJ2-1; abundance: .; len: 15; CDR3aa: CASSSGVSGYNEQFF; CDR3nt: TGCGCCAGCAGCTCAGGGGTTTCGGGCTACAATGAGCAGTTCTTC
d_gene: .; v_gene: TRBV7-2; j_gene: TRBJ2-1; abundance: .; len: 13; CDR3aa: CASSLSLGEQQFF; CDR3nt: TGTGCCAGCAGCTTAAGCTTGGGAGAACAGCAGTTCTTC
d_gene: .; v_gene: TRBV15; j_gene: TRBJ2-2; abundance: .; len: 14; CDR3aa: CATSLVGATGELFF; CDR3nt: TGTGCCACCAGTCTAGTGGGAGCCACCGGGGAGCTGTTTTTT
d_gene: .; v_gene: TRBV19; j_gene: TRBJ2-2; abundance: .; len: 15; CDR3aa: CASSSRQGGTGELFF; CDR3nt: TGTGCCAGTAGTAGTAGACAGGGAGGCACCGGGGAGCTGTTTTTT
d_gene: .; v_gene: TRBV6-6; j_gene: TRBJ1-5; abundance: .; len: 14; CDR3aa: CASRGMTPDQPQHF; CDR3nt: TGTGCCAGCAGGGGAATGACACCAGATCAGCCCCAGCATTTT
d_gene: .; v_gene: TRBV28; j_gene: TRBJ2-3; abundance: once; len: 12; CDR3aa: CAAGRAWGPQYF; CDR3nt: TGTGCCGCCGGCCGAGCGTGGGGACCGCAGTATTTT
d_gene: .; v_gene: TRBV11-2; j_gene: TRBJ1-5; abundance: .; len: 12; CDR3aa: CASSLAGQPQHF; CDR3nt: TGTGCCAGCAGCTTAGCTGGGCAGCCCCAGCATTTT
d_gene: TRBD1; v_gene: TRBV7-8; j_gene: TRBJ2-7; abundance: .; len: 14; CDR3aa: CASSQYRGLYEQYF; CDR3nt: TGTGCCAGCAGCCAGTACAGGGGGCTCTACGAGCAGTACTTC
d_gene: .; v_gene: TRBV28; j_gene: TRBJ2-2; abundance: few; len: 12; CDR3aa: CASSYNTGELFF; CDR3nt: TGTGCCAGCAGCTACAACACCGGGGAGCTGTTTTTT
d_gene: .; v_gene: TRBV28; j_gene: TRBJ2-7; abundance: .; len: 16; CDR3aa: CASTLGASNLPHEQYF; CDR3nt: TGTGCCAGCACCCTAGGGGCGTCAAACCTCCCCCACGAGCAGTACTTC
d_gene: .; v_gene: TRBV2; j_gene: TRBJ2-3; abundance: .; len: 14; CDR3aa: CASSPEPDSDTQYF; CDR3nt: TGTGCCAGCAGTCCTGAGCCGGACTCAGATACGCAGTATTTT
d_gene: .; v_gene: TRBV28; j_gene: TRBJ2-1; abundance: .; len: 13; CDR3aa: CASSLGAEHPQFF; CDR3nt: TGTGCCAGCAGTTTAGGGGCGGAGCACCCGCAGTTCTTC
d_gene: .; v_gene: TRBV28; j_gene: TRBJ1-2; abundance: .; len: 12; CDR3aa: CASSFRDYGYTF; CDR3nt: TGTGCCAGCAGTTTTAGGGACTATGGCTACACCTTC
d_gene: TRBD1; v_gene: TRBV7-9; j_gene: TRBJ1-1; abundance: .; len: 18; CDR3aa: CASSFSGDRGRGFNEAFF; CDR3nt: TGTGCCAGCAGCTTCAGTGGTGACAGGGGGCGCGGTTTTAATGAAGCTTTCTTT